A single sample is the source of the 30 T cell receptor beta chains below, sequenced in a study of blood T cell repertoires in COVID-19. Data came from immunoSEQ multiplex PCR; TCRdb stores just in-frame clones and leaves some out. The profile shows under 200,000 clones, roughly 87% of them singletons. Sequencing was done on a sample of PBMCs or T cells enriched from blood (not recorded which). The source is a man aged 50 to 60 who had recovered from COVID-19.

V usage is TRBV5-4 and J usage is TRBJ2-2, with no clear D. Germline V gene data show CDR1 as SGHNT and CDR2 as YYREEE (reference sequence). The V and J ends lost 0 bases and 7 bases respectively, with 10 bases between them. CDR3 length: 14 residues. The DNA for the CDR3 is TGTGCCAGCAGCTTGGCCCAGGCTGGCGGGGAGCTGTTTTTT. It yields the protein CASSLAQAGGELFF.

This chain joins TRBV19 and TRBJ1-3; 7 positions agree with TRBD1. This CDR3 region has 16 residues. The trim removed 5 bases at V and 1 base at J, leaving 8 bases unmatched. CDR1 is LNHDA, CDR2 SQIVND, per germline (reference sequence). The CDR3 spells CASSDRRGQSGNTIYF. DNA of the CDR3: TGTGCCAGTAGTGACCGCCGGGGACAGTCTGGAAACACCATATATTTT.

This clone has only one observation. This rearrangement joins TRBV18 to TRBJ1-2, with 11 bases lining up with TRBD1. In germline, CDR1 is KGHSH, CDR2 LQKENI. Trimming removed 2 bases from V and 3 bases from J; junction bases left unmatched: 2. The CDR3 is 15 amino acids. The CDR3 DNA reads as TGTGCCAGCTCACCAGGGACAGGGGGAGACTATGGCTACACCTTC. Encoded protein: CASSPGTGGDYGYTF. Complete variable domain (other parts from reference TRBV18 and TRBJ1-2): NAGVMQNPRHLVRRRGQEARLRCSPMKGHSHVYWYRQLPEEGLKFMVYLQKENIIDESGMPKERFSAEFPKEGPSILRIQQVVRGDSAAYFCASSPGTGGDYGYTFGSGTRLTVV.

The V and J genes are TRBV12-3 or TRBV12-4 and TRBJ2-2, with D possibly being TRBD1 (6 bases). Between the trimmed V and J ends, which lost 6 bases and 6 bases, there was a span of 11 bases. The CDR3 is 13 amino acids. The CDR3 sequence is CASRSQGPGELFF. The CDR3 nucleotides read TGTGCCAGCAGATCACAGGGTCCCGGGGAGCTGTTTTTT.

The V and J genes are TRBV3-1 (or the pseudogene TRBV3-2) and TRBJ1-4, with 7 nucleotides matching TRBD1. The CDR3 spans 16 residues. CDR1 LGHDT and CDR2 YNNKEL come from the germline V gene (reference sequence). The V gene end was trimmed by 4 bases and the J gene end by 3 bases; junction bases not matched to a gene: 8. This CDR3 is CASSLRTGAPNEKLFF. CDR3 coding DNA: TGTGCCAGCAGCCTCCGGACAGGAGCCCCTAATGAAAAACTGTTTTTT.

This clone was recorded a few times. The chain is built from TRBV9 and TRBJ2-5; TRBD1 agrees at 10 bases. The ends lost 0 bases at V and 4 bases at J; junction bases unmatched: 3. This CDR3 comprises 15 residues. Germline-derived CDR1 and CDR2 are SGDLS and YYNGEE. The CDR3 sequence is CASSVAGTGAETQYF. The CDR3 DNA follows: TGTGCCAGCAGCGTAGCAGGGACAGGGGCAGAGACCCAGTACTTC. Drawing the rest from reference TRBV9 and TRBJ2-5, the complete variable domain is DSGVTQTPKHLITATGQRVTLRCSPRSGDLSVYWYQQSLDQGLQFLIQYYNGEERAKGNILERFSAQQFPDLHSELNLSSLELGDSALYFCASSVAGTGAETQYFGPGTRLLVL.

This rearrangement joins TRBV6-5 to TRBJ1-3; possible D gene TRBD1, 5 bases. This CDR3 comprises 15 residues. V gave up 6 bases and J gave up 4 bases, with 16 bases separating them. From germline, CDR1 is MNHEY and CDR2 SVGAGI. The CDR3 DNA follows: TGTGCCAGCAGCGCAGCCGGGGGGGGAGGAAACACCATATATTTT. It translates to CASSAAGGGGNTIYF.

This chain's CDR3 is CASRFPGGTYEQYF. The CDR3 DNA reads TGTGCCAGCAGGTTCCCAGGGGGAACCTACGAGCAGTACTTC. V is TRBV11-2 and J is TRBJ2-7, with TRBD1 matching 7 bases. Germline assignment: CDR1 SGHAT and CDR2 FQNNGV. The CDR3 spans 14 residues. V gave up 6 bases and J gave up 2 bases; unmatched junction bases: 7. The whole variable domain, remainder taken from reference TRBV11-2 and TRBJ2-7, is EAGVAQSPRYKIIEKRQSVAFWCNPISGHATLYWYQQILGQGPKLLIQFQNNGVVDDSQLPKDRFSAERLKGVDSTLKIQPAKLEDSAVYLCASRFPGGTYEQYFGPGTRLTVT.

The chain combines TRBV25-1 with TRBJ2-1, with 9 bases lining up with TRBD1. The CDR3 sequence is 16 residues long. Germline CDR1 reads MGHDK; CDR2 reads SYGVNS. V was clipped by 0 bases and J by 3 bases; unmatched bases: 3. The chain's CDR3 is CASSEYAGQGYNEQFF. CDR3 bases: TGTGCCAGCAGTGAATATGCGGGACAGGGCTACAATGAGCAGTTCTTC.

V gene TRBV5-8 combines with J gene TRBJ1-2, with D tentatively TRBD1 (6 bases). CDR1 is SGHTS and CDR2 is YDEGEE in the germline V gene. V was shortened by 0 bases and J by 4 bases, with 13 bases between the two germline ends. The CDR3 consists of 15 residues. CDR3 nucleotide sequence: TGTGCCAGCAGCTTGGCTGGGGGCTCTATCTATGGCTACACCTTC. As protein: CASSLAGGSIYGYTF. Variable domain in full (rest from reference TRBV5-8 and TRBJ1-2): EAGVTQSPTHLIKTRGQQATLRCSPISGHTSVYWYQQALGLGLQFLLWYDEGEERNRGNFPPRFSGRQFPNYSSELNVNALELEDSALYLCASSLAGGSIYGYTFGSGTRLTVV.

V gene TRBV28 combines with J gene TRBJ1-5, with D unclear. Germline values: CDR1 MDHEN, CDR2 SYDVKM. The ends were cut back, 10 bases at V and 2 bases at J, with 9 bases in the middle. The CDR3 consists of 12 residues. CDR3 in amino acids: CAILQGNQPQHF. CDR3 sequence (DNA): TGTGCCATTCTTCAGGGCAATCAGCCCCAGCATTTT. Supplemented by reference TRBV28 and TRBJ1-5, the full variable domain reads DVKVTQSSRYLVKRTGEKVFLECVQDMDHENMFWYRQDPGLGLRLIYFSYDVKMKEKGDIPEGYSVSREKKERFSLILESASTNQTSMYLCAILQGNQPQHFGDGTRLSIL.

The J gene is TRBJ1-5, the V gene TRBV3-1 (or the pseudogene TRBV3-2), with 7 bases lining up with TRBD1. This CDR3 comprises 17 residues. The trim removed 1 base at V and 1 base at J, leaving 7 bases unmatched. Germline V CDR1 and CDR2: LGHDT, YNNKEL (reference sequence). CDR3 in DNA: TGTGCCAGCAGCCAAGGAGAAGGGGGCTTGAGCAATCAGCCCCAGCATTTT. Amino acid sequence: CASSQGEGGLSNQPQHF.

On this clone itself: This same CDR3 is encoded by further DNA sequences in the sample. The chain carries TRBV5-1 and TRBJ1-5; D uncertain. Germline lookup yields CDR1 SGHRS and CDR2 YFSETQ. CDR3 length: 15 residues. Between the trimmed V and J ends, which lost 0 bases and 0 bases, there was a span of 7 bases. CDR3 residues: CASSLDSYSNQPQHF. The CDR3 DNA reads TGCGCCAGCAGCTTGGACTCTTATAGCAATCAGCCCCAGCATTTT.

The V gene is TRBV6-4, the J gene TRBJ1-1, with D possibly TRBD1 on 5 matching bases. With 6 bases removed from V and 0 bases from J, the gap between germline ends came to 11 bases. CDR3 length: 14 amino acids. Germline assignment: CDR1 MRHNA and CDR2 SNTAGT. The CDR3 sequence is CASRSTDMNTEAFF. CDR3 nucleotides: TGTGCCAGCAGATCGACAGACATGAACACTGAAGCTTTCTTT.

The J gene is TRBJ1-3, the V gene TRBV3-1 (or the pseudogene TRBV3-2); no clear D gene. This CDR3 contains 12 residues. With 0 bases removed from V and 11 bases from J, the gap between germline ends came to 8 bases. The germline V gene has CDR1 LGHDT and CDR2 YNNKEL (reference sequence). CDR3 in amino acids: CASSQDPLPIYF. The CDR3 bases are TGTGCCAGCAGCCAAGATCCCCTCCCCATATATTTT.

The CDR3 region has the DNA TGTGCCAGCAGCTCGAGGGCCCCAGGCTCACCCCTCCACTTT. Protein sequence: CASSSRAPGSPLHF. J is TRBJ1-6 and V is TRBV5-5; D gene ambiguous. The CDR3 is 14 residues long. CDR1 SGHKS and CDR2 YYEKEE come from the germline V gene (reference sequence). V was pared by 3 bases and J by 10 bases, with 14 bases between.

CDR3 sequence reads: CASIPGGAGTEAFF. In nucleotides, the CDR3 is TGTGCCAGCATCCCGGGGGGCGCGGGCACTGAAGCTTTCTTT. The V gene is TRBV28, the J gene TRBJ1-1, with TRBD1 as a possible D gene (6 bases). Trimming removed 7 bases at V and 4 bases at J, with 16 bases between. Germline-derived CDR1 and CDR2 are MDHEN and SYDVKM. This CDR3 spans 14 amino acids.

Of note for this clone: At one of its ends the junction is not consistent with the germline gene, which may arise from a read error. The CDR3: CASTPTGGLSPSYGQYF. The CDR3 nucleotides are TGTGCCAGTACCCCAACAGGGGGCCTATCCCCCTCCTACGGGCAGTACTTC. The genes are TRBV19 and TRBJ2-7, with 9 nucleotides matching TRBD1. Germline V gives CDR1 LNHDA, CDR2 SQIVND (reference sequence). The length of the CDR3 is 17 residues. The whole variable domain, remainder taken from reference TRBV19 and TRBJ2-7, is DGGITQSPKYLFRKEGQNVTLSCEQNLNHDAMYWYRQDPGQGLRLIYYSQIVNDFQKGDIAEGYSVSREKKESFPLTVTSAQKNPTAFYLCASTPTGGLSPSYGQYFGPGTRLTVT.

The rearrangement links TRBV7-2 to TRBJ2-5; D may be TRBD2 (6 bases). This CDR3 spans 19 amino acids. V was pared by 3 bases and J by 1 base, with 24 bases between. Germline-derived CDR1 and CDR2 are SGHTA and FQGNSA. The CDR3 sequence: CASSFGGNGGTILQETQYF. CDR3 DNA sequence: TGTGCCAGCAGCTTTGGCGGGAACGGCGGGACCATACTCCAAGAGACCCAGTACTTC.

The chain is built from TRBV3-1 (or the pseudogene TRBV3-2) and TRBJ2-1; D uncertain. The CDR3 covers 13 residues. The V end lost 1 base, the J end lost 4 bases, and 5 bases lay between the germline ends. Germline values: CDR1 LGHDT, CDR2 YNNKEL (reference sequence). CDR3 DNA: TGTGCCAGCAGCCAAGGGAGATACAATGAGCAGTTCTTC. Its translation is CASSQGRYNEQFF.

The chain recombines TRBV10-3 with TRBJ1-4, with D possibly matching TRBD1 (6 bases). Between the trimmed V and J ends, which lost 4 bases and 8 bases, there was a span of 11 bases. The CDR3 sequence is 13 residues long. Germline V lookup: CDR1 ENHRY, CDR2 SYGVKD. CDR3 in DNA: TGTGCCATCAGTGCCGGGGGGCAAGAAAAACTGTTTTTT. Translating it yields CAISAGGQEKLFF.

This sequence joins TRBV30 and TRBJ1-1, with a possible D match to TRBD1 (6 bases). CDR3 length: 12 amino acids. V lost 8 bases to trimming and J lost 3 bases, with 13 bases between them. Germline CDR1 and CDR2: GTSNPN and SVGIG (reference sequence). In nucleotides, the CDR3 is TGTGCCGGGAACAGGGATTACACTGAAGCTTTCTTT. This gives the protein CAGNRDYTEAFF.

This chain links TRBV7-8 with TRBJ2-1; 14 bases are shared with TRBD2. Germline V gene sequence: CDR1 SGHVS, CDR2 FQNEAQ. V trimming: 5 bases; J trimming: 7 bases; junction bases outside the gene matches: 13. The CDR3 covers 18 residues. The CDR3 here is CASSLRSLRTSGRNEQFF. The DNA for the CDR3 is TGTGCCAGCAGCCTAAGATCGCTACGGACTAGCGGGAGGAATGAGCAGTTCTTC.

This chain connects TRBV5-4 to TRBJ1-6, with a tentative D call TRBD1 (5 bases). The CDR3 runs to 15 residues. Germline assignment: CDR1 SGHNT and CDR2 YYREEE (reference sequence). Trimming took off 4 bases at V and 8 bases at J, with 16 bases between the two ends. Written as DNA, the CDR3 is TGTGCCAGCAGCCAACCCGGGGGTTCACATTCACCCCTCCACTTT. Translated, it gives CASSQPGGSHSPLHF.

This clone turned up a few times. J is TRBJ2-3 and V is TRBV2; TRBD2 agrees at 12 bases. The CDR3 is 17 residues long. In germline, CDR1 is SNHLY, CDR2 FYNNEI. The ends lost 5 bases at V and 2 bases at J; junction bases unmatched: 8. CDR3 bases: TGTGCCAGCAGTACCGTTGGACTAGCGGGGACCACAGATACGCAGTATTTT. It encodes CASSTVGLAGTTDTQYF.

The rearrangement links TRBV5-8 to TRBJ1-5; TRBD1 aligns across 12 bases. After removal of 4 bases from V and 0 bases from J, the junction contained 5 bases not matched to a gene. The V gene's germline CDR1 is SGHTS and CDR2 YDEGEE. The CDR3 spans 17 residues. This CDR3 is CASSAGTGGLSNQPQHF. CDR3 DNA sequence: TGTGCCAGCAGCGCCGGGACAGGGGGCCTTAGCAATCAGCCCCAGCATTTT.

The chain couples TRBV5-4 to TRBJ2-1; 13 bases align to TRBD2. The CDR3 sequence is 16 residues long. Trimming took 0 bases from V and 7 from J; bases not matched to a gene: 4. From germline, CDR1 is SGHNT and CDR2 YYREEE (reference sequence). The CDR3 reads CASSLAGLAGENEQFF. Here the CDR3 DNA reads TGTGCCAGCAGCTTGGCCGGACTAGCGGGGGAGAATGAGCAGTTCTTC. The full variable domain, its missing parts supplied by reference TRBV5-4 and TRBJ2-1, is ETGVTQSPTHLIKTRGQQVTLRCSSQSGHNTVSWYQQALGQGPQFIFQYYREEENGRGNFPPRFSGLQFPNYSSELNVNALELDDSALYLCASSLAGLAGENEQFFGPGTRLTVL.

V and J are TRBV5-6 and TRBJ2-3, with a tentative D call TRBD2 (5 bases). Germline V gene lookup returns CDR1 SGHDT and CDR2 YYEEEE. Trimming took 1 base from V and 0 from J, leaving 12 bases between them. CDR3 length: 16 residues. The CDR3 is CASSLWGVTSTDTQYF. The CDR3 DNA sequence: TGTGCCAGCAGCTTGTGGGGAGTTACTAGCACAGATACGCAGTATTTT.

The CDR3 nucleotides read TGTGCCAGCAGTGAGGGCAGGAGCACAGATACGCAGTATTTT. Its protein product is CASSEGRSTDTQYF. The chain is built from TRBV2 and TRBJ2-3; D is ambiguous. Germline CDR1 reads SNHLY; CDR2 reads FYNNEI. The CDR3 length is 14 residues. V was shortened by 3 bases and J by 0 bases, with 7 bases between the two germline ends.

The chain carries TRBV6-1 and TRBJ2-7; 12 bases match TRBD2. This CDR3 comprises 15 residues. Unmatched junction bases numbered 6, after V lost 3 bases and J lost 6 bases. CDR1 is MNHNS and CDR2 is SASEGT in the germline V gene. As DNA, the CDR3 is TGTGCCAGCAGTGAGACTAGCGGGAGTATAGGCGAGCAGTACTTC. Protein product: CASSETSGSIGEQYF.